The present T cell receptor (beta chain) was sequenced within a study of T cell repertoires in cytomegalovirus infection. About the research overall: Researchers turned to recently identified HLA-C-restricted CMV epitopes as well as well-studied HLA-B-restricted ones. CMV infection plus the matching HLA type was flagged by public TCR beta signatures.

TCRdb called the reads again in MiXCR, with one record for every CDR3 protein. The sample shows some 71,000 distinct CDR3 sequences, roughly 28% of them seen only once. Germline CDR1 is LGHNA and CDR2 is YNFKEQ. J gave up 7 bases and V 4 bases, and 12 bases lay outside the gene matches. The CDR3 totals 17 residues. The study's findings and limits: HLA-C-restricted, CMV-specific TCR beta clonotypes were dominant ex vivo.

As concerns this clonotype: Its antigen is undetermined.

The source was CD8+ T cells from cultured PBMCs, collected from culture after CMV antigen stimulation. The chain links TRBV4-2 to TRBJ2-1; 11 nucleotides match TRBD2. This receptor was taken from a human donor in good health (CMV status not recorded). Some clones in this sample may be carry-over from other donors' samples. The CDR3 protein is CASSRSLAGGPGNEQFF. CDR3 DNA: TGTGCCAGCAGCCGTTCCTTAGCGGGGGGGCCGGGGAATGAGCAGTTCTTC.